This TCR beta chain is drawn from a study of T cells in Graves' hyperthyroidism and ophthalmopathy. This clonotype showed up many times. Its cognate antigen is unknown. General study points: Researchers found most expanded thyroid clonotypes above 0.001 in blood as well. In simple terms, a model built on 13 V-J features told ophthalmopathy apart from stable hyperthyroidism.

CDR1 and CDR2 (germline): MNHNS, SASEGT. Deletions cut 0 bases from V and 5 bases from J, with 10 bases between. This CDR3 contains 14 residues. The TCR beta CDR3 regions underwent amplification using RNA transcripts as the source. First-round RT-PCR targeting the TCR CDR3 was performed with the HTBI primer set. TCRdb re-called the multiplex PCR reads through MiXCR, storing one row per CDR3 protein. The sample carries more than 300,000 distinct CDR3 sequences, approximately 18% recorded once. Progressors' blood was drawn at hyperthyroidism diagnosis, before ophthalmopathy symptoms. PBMCs were derived from roughly 9.6 ml fresh peripheral blood.

This receptor was identified in a woman younger than 45 with Graves' hyperthyroidism that later progressed to Graves' ophthalmopathy. The specimen sequenced was blood. This chain links TRBV6-1 with TRBJ2-5; D might be TRBD1 (6 bases). CDR3 sequence: CASSEATGLETQYF. The CDR3 coding sequence is TGTGCCAGCAGTGAAGCTACAGGGCTGGAGACCCAGTACTTC.